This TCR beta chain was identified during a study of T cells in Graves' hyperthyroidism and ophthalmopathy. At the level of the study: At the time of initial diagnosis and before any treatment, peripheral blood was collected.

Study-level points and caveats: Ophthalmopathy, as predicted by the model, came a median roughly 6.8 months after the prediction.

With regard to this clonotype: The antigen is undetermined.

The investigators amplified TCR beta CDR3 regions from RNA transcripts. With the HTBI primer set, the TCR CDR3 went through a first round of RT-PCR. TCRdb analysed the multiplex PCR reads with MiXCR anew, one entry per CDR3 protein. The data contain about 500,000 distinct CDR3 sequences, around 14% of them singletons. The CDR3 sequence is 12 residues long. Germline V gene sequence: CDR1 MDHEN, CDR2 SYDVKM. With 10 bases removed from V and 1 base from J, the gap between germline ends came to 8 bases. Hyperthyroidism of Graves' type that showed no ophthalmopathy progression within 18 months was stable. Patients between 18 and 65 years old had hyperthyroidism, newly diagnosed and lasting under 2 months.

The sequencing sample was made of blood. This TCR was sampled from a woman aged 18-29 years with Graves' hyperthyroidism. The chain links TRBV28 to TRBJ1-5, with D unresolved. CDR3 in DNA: TGTGCCACTTTTAACAGCAATCAGCCCCAGCATTTT. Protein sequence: CATFNSNQPQHF.